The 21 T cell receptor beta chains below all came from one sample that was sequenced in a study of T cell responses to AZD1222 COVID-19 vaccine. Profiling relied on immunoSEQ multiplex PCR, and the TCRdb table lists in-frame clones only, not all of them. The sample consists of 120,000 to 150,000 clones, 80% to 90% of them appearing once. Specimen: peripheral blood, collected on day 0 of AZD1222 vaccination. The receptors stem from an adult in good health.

The CDR3 DNA is TGTGCCAGCAGTTTAAGGGGCTTGGAAGAAAAACTGTTTTTT. Protein sequence: CASSLRGLEEKLFF. The rearrangement uses TRBV28 and TRBJ1-4; D perhaps matches TRBD1 (5 bases). This CDR3 has 14 amino acids. Germline values: CDR1 MDHEN, CDR2 SYDVKM. Trimming pared 2 bases from V and 8 bases from J, leaving 12 bases between.

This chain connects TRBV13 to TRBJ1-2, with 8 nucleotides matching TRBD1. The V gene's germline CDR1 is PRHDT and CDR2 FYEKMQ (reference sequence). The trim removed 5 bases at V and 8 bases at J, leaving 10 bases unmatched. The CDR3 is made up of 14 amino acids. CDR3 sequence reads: CASSRTRTGYGYTF. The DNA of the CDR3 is TGTGCCAGCAGCCGTACCCGGACAGGGTACGGCTACACCTTC.

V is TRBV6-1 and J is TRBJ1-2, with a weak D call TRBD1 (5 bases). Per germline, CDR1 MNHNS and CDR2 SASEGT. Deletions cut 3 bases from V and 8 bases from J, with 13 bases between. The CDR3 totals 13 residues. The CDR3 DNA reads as TGTGCCAGCAGTGAGGACATCGAGCGGGGCTACACCTTC. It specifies CASSEDIERGYTF.

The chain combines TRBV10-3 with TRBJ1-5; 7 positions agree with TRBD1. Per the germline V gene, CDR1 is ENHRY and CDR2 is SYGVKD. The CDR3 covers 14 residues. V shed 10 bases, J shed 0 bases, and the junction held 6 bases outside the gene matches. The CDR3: CATGTVYSNQPQHF. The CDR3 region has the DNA TGTGCCACAGGGACAGTGTATAGCAATCAGCCCCAGCATTTT.

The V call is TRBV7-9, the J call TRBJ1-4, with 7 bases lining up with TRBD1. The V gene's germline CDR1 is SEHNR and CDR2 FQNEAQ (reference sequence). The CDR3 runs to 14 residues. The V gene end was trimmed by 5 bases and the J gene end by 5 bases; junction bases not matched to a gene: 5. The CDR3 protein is CASSLMDRNEKLFF. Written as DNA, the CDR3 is TGTGCCAGCAGCCTAATGGACAGGAATGAAAAACTGTTTTTT. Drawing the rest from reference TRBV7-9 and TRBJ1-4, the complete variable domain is DTGVSQNPRHKITKRGQNVTFRCDPISEHNRLYWYRQTLGQGPEFLTYFQNEAQLEKSRLLSDRFSAERPKGSFSTLEIQRTEQGDSAMYLCASSLMDRNEKLFFGSGTQLSVL.

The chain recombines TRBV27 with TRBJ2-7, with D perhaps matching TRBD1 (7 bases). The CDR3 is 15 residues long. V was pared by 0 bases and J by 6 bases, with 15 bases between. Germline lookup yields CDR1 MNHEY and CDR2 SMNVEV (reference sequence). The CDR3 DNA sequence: TGTGCCAGCAGTTTATCGGCGGGACAGAGTTCCGAGCAGTACTTC. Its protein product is CASSLSAGQSSEQYF.

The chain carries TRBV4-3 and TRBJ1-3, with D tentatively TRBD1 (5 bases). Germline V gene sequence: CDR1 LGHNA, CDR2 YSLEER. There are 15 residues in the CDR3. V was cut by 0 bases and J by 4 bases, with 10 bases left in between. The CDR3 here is CASSQDGTAGNTIYF. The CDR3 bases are TGCGCCAGCAGCCAAGATGGGACGGCCGGAAACACCATATATTTT.

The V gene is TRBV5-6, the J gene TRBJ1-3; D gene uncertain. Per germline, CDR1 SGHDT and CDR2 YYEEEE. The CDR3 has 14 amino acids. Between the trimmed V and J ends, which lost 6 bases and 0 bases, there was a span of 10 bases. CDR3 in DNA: TGTGCCAGCACCCGACTCGGCTCTGGAAACACCATATATTTT. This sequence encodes CASTRLGSGNTIYF.

CDR3 loop: CASRSQGYNEQFF. The CDR3 DNA reads as TGTGCCAGTAGATCGCAGGGTTACAATGAGCAGTTCTTC. The chain joins TRBV19 to TRBJ2-1; D might be TRBD1 (5 bases). Germline CDR1 LNHDA, CDR2 SQIVND (reference sequence). V was pared by 6 bases and J by 4 bases, with 10 bases between. This CDR3 has 13 residues. Combining the CDR3 with reference TRBV19 and TRBJ2-1 gives the whole variable domain DGGITQSPKYLFRKEGQNVTLSCEQNLNHDAMYWYRQDPGQGLRLIYYSQIVNDFQKGDIAEGYSVSREKKESFPLTVTSAQKNPTAFYLCASRSQGYNEQFFGPGTRLTVL.

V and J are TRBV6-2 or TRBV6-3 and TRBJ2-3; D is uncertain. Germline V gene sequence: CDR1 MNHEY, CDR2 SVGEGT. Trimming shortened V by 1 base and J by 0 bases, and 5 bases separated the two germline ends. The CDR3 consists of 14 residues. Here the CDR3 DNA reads TGTGCCAGCAGTTACTTCGGCAGCACAGATACGCAGTATTTT. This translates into CASSYFGSTDTQYF.

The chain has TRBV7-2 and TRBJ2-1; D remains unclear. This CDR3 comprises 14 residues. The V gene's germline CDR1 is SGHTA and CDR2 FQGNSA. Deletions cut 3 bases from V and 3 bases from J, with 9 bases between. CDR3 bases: TGTGCCAGCAGCTTTGGCTGGGGCTACAATGAGCAGTTCTTC. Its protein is CASSFGWGYNEQFF.

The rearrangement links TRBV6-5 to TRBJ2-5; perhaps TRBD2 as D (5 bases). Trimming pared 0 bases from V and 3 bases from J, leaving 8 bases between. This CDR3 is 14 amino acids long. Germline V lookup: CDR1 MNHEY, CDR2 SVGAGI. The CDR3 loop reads CASSYSNGKETQYF. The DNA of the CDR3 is TGTGCCAGCAGTTACTCGAACGGGAAAGAGACCCAGTACTTC.

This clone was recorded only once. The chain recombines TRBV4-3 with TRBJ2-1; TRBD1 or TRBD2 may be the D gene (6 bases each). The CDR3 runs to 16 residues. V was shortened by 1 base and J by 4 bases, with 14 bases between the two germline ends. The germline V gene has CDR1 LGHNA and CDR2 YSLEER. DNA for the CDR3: TGCGCCAGCAGCCAAGGCCCGGGGGCTGGGTACAATGAGCAGTTCTTC. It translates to CASSQGPGAGYNEQFF.

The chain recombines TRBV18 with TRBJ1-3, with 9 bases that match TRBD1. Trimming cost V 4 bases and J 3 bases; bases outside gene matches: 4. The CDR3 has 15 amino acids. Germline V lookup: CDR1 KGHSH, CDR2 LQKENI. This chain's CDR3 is CASSQGTGSGNTIYF. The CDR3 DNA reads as TGTGCCAGCTCACAGGGGACAGGGAGTGGAAACACCATATATTTT.

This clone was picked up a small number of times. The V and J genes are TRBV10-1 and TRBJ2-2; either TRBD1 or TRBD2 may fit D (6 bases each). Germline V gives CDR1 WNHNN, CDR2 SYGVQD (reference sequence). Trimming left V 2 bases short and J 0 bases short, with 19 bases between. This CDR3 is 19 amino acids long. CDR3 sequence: CASSEKGGADYSNTGELFF. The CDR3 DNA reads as TGCGCCAGCAGTGAGAAGGGGGGCGCCGACTATTCGAACACCGGGGAGCTGTTTTTT.

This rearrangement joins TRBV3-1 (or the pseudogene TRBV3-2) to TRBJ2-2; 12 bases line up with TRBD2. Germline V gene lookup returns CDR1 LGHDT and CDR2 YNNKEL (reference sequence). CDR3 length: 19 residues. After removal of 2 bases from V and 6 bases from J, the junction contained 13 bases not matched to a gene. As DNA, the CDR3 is TGTGCCAGCAGCCAAAATAGACTAGCGGGAGACAAATTACCCGGGGAGCTGTTTTTT. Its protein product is CASSQNRLAGDKLPGELFF.

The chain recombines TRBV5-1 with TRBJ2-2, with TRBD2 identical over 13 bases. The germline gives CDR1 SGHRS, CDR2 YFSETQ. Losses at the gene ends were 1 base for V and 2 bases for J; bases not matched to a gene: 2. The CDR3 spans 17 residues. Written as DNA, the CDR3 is TGCGCCAGCAGCTTGAGACTAGCGGGGGGTAACACCGGGGAGCTGTTTTTT. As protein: CASSLRLAGGNTGELFF.

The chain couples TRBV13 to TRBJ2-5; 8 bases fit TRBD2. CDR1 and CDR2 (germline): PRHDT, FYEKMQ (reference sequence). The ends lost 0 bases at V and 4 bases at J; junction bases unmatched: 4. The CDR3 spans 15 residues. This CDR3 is CASSLGSLAGETQYF. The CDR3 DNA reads TGTGCCAGCAGCTTAGGTTCTCTAGCGGGAGAGACCCAGTACTTC. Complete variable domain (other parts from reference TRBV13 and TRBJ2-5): AAGVIQSPRHLIKEKRETATLKCYPIPRHDTVYWYQQGPGQDPQFLISFYEKMQSDKGSIPDRFSAQQFSDYHSELNMSSLELGDSALYFCASSLGSLAGETQYFGPGTRLLVL.

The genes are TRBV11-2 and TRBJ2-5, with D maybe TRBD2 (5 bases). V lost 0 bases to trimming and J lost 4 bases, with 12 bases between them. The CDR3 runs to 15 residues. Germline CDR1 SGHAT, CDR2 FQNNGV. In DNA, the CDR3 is TGTGCCAGCAGCTTAGAGGTCCTAGCTAGAGAGACCCAGTACTTC. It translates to CASSLEVLARETQYF.

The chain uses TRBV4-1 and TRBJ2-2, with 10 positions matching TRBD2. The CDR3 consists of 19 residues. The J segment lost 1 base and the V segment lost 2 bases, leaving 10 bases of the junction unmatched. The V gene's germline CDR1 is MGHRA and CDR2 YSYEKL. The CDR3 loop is CASSQFTSGTRKNTGELFF. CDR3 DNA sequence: TGCGCCAGCAGCCAATTTACTAGCGGGACCCGCAAGAACACCGGGGAGCTGTTTTTT.

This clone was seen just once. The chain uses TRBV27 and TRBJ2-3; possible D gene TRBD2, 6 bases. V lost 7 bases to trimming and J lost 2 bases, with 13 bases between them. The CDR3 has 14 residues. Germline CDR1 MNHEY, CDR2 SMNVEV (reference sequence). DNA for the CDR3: TGTGCCAGCACCTCTAGCGCCTACACAGATACGCAGTATTTT. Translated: CASTSSAYTDTQYF.